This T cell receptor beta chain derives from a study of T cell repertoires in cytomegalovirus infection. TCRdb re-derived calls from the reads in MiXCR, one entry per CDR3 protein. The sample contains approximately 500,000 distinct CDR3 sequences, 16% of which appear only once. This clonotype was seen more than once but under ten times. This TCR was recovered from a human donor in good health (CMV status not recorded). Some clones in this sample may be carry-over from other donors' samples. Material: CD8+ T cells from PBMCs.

In DNA, the CDR3 is TGTGCCAGCAGTGATTTGGCCGCAGGGCCAAACTATGGCTACACCTTC. Amino acids: CASSDLAAGPNYGYTF. This chain connects TRBV6-1 to TRBJ1-2, with a weak D call TRBD1 (5 bases). Germline V gene data show CDR1 as MNHNS and CDR2 as SASEGT. The CDR3 sequence is 16 residues long. V lost 3 bases and J 2 bases, leaving 16 bases between the germline ends.